This TCR beta chain came from a study of blood T cell repertoires in COVID-19. About the study: Acute and convalescent COVID-19 specimens originated in the United States, Italy and Spain. Sources were T cells, B-cell-depleted T cells, or PBMCs; the material itself was cDNA or gDNA.

V was pared by 1 base and J by 5 bases, with 18 bases between. From germline, CDR1 is SGHNT and CDR2 YYREEE (reference sequence). CDR3 size: 16 residues. This clone has only one observation. Authors' analysis steps: Cell counts per sample came from amplifying reference gene primers. The repertoire was sequenced with immunoSEQ multiplex PCR; TCRdb's copy has only in-frame clones and lacks some. That table is the source of V, J and clone size, and D and trimming were worked out from the DNA. The profile shows 60,000 to 75,000 clones, around 80% of them singletons. The chain combines TRBV5-4 with TRBJ1-2; TRBD1 is a possible D gene (6 bases). The sequencing input was peripheral blood. The TCR was taken from a man aged 55-75 years with active or convalescent COVID-19. The CDR3: CASSLPQGIPGYGYTF. DNA of the CDR3: TGTGCCAGCAGCTTGCCACAGGGCATCCCGGGGTATGGCTACACCTTC.